This passage covers 24 T cell receptor beta chains from one sample sequenced in a study of a mutant IDH1 vaccine in newly diagnosed glioma. Time point noted: week 5, during vaccination. Vaccine doses each comprised 300 ug of mutant IDH1 20-mer peptide, with topical imiquimod. Sequenced by immunoSEQ multiplex PCR; TCRdb stores in-frame clones only, minus some. The profile shows 40,000 or so clones, roughly 74% of them singletons. No antigen is known for these receptors. The source material was PBMCs, sampled from a glioma patient whose treatment included an IDH1 peptide vaccine. These receptors were collected from a middle-aged man with glioma.

The chain is built from TRBV5-6 and TRBJ1-6; D is ambiguous. Germline CDR1 and CDR2: SGHDT and YYEEEE. V was shortened by 4 bases and J by 7 bases, with 6 bases between the two germline ends. The CDR3 is made up of 12 amino acids. CDR3 loop: CASSPQNSPLHF. In DNA form, the CDR3 reads TGTGCCAGCAGCCCGCAGAATTCACCCCTCCACTTT.

J is TRBJ1-6 and V is TRBV27; weak D call: TRBD1 (5 bases). V lost 6 bases and J 10 bases, leaving 25 bases between the germline ends. Per germline, CDR1 MNHEY and CDR2 SMNVEV (reference sequence). This CDR3 spans 17 amino acids. CDR3: CASSPVRTEDMESPLHF. The CDR3 DNA follows: TGTGCCAGCAGCCCAGTGAGGACGGAGGACATGGAGTCACCCCTCCACTTT.

The rearrangement links TRBV5-6 to TRBJ2-5; the D gene is possibly TRBD2 (6 bases). Per the germline V gene, CDR1 is SGHDT and CDR2 is YYEEEE. Trimming left V 0 bases short and J 5 bases short, with 14 bases between. This CDR3 is built from 15 residues. CDR3 nucleotide sequence: TGTGCCAGCAGCTTGGCAGGGTTAGGAGGGGAGACCCAGTACTTC. It is translated as CASSLAGLGGETQYF.

The chain combines TRBV9 with TRBJ2-3; D is undetermined. Looked up from germline, CDR1 is SGDLS and CDR2 is YYNGEE. This CDR3 is 12 amino acids long. V was trimmed by 7 bases and J by 8 bases, leaving 14 bases between them. The DNA of the CDR3 is TGTGCCAGCGGTTTTTATGGCGGTACGCAGTATTTT. Translation: CASGFYGGTQYF.

The chain is built from TRBV2 and TRBJ2-4, with D maybe TRBD1 (6 bases). CDR1 is SNHLY and CDR2 is FYNNEI in the germline V gene. V was cut by 3 bases and J by 7 bases, with 13 bases left in between. CDR3 length: 14 amino acids. CDR3 protein: CASSERGSRNIQYF. The CDR3 coding sequence is TGTGCCAGCAGTGAGAGGGGGTCGAGGAACATTCAGTACTTC.

The J gene is TRBJ1-6, the V gene TRBV5-6, with a weak D call TRBD1 (6 bases). The CDR3 length is 12 residues. Germline V gene sequence: CDR1 SGHDT, CDR2 YYEEEE. V was pared by 5 bases and J by 10 bases, with 10 bases between. In DNA, the CDR3 is TGTGCCAGCAGTTGGGGGGGCTCACCCCTCCACTTT. Residues: CASSWGGSPLHF.

This sequence joins TRBV30 and TRBJ2-3; possible D gene TRBD1, 5 bases. Germline CDR1 is GTSNPN and CDR2 is SVGIG (reference sequence). This CDR3 region has 12 residues. Trimming left V 6 bases short and J 4 bases short, with 11 bases between. The CDR3 is CACDLGADTQYF. CDR3 in DNA: TGTGCCTGTGATCTAGGGGCAGATACGCAGTATTTT.

The chain couples TRBV7-9 to TRBJ2-5, with 7 bases identical to TRBD1. The CDR3 length is 14 residues. Trimming removed 1 base from V and 2 bases from J; junction bases left unmatched: 1. Per germline, CDR1 SEHNR and CDR2 FQNEAQ (reference sequence). The CDR3 protein is CASSLVGQQETQYF. The CDR3 DNA follows: TGTGCCAGCAGCTTAGTGGGACAGCAAGAGACCCAGTACTTC.

The chain combines TRBV11-2 with TRBJ2-3; 7 bases align to TRBD2. Looked up from germline, CDR1 is SGHAT and CDR2 is FQNNGV. The V and J ends lost 5 bases and 0 bases, in that order; junction bases with no gene match: 8. The CDR3 runs to 16 residues. CDR3 region: CASSKLADTSTDTQYF. DNA for the CDR3: TGTGCCAGCAGCAAGCTAGCGGATACTAGCACAGATACGCAGTATTTT. Full variable domain (missing parts from reference TRBV11-2 and TRBJ2-3): EAGVAQSPRYKIIEKRQSVAFWCNPISGHATLYWYQQILGQGPKLLIQFQNNGVVDDSQLPKDRFSAERLKGVDSTLKIQPAKLEDSAVYLCASSKLADTSTDTQYFGPGTRLTVL.

This clone was counted between two and nine times. This chain connects TRBV10-3 to TRBJ1-3; 7 nucleotides agree with TRBD1. CDR3 length equals 14 residues. Germline CDR1 ENHRY, CDR2 SYGVKD. V lost 6 bases to trimming and J lost 2 bases; unmatched junction nucleotides: 4. The CDR3 DNA follows: TGTGCCATCAGACAGGGGTCGGCTGGAAACACCATATATTTT. It codes for CAIRQGSAGNTIYF.

This clone was observed a single time. V is TRBV11-2 and J is TRBJ1-4; D is ambiguous. CDR1 and CDR2 (germline): SGHAT, FQNNGV. The germline V and J ends were trimmed by 1 base and 7 bases, with 7 bases remaining between them. The CDR3 runs to 13 residues. The CDR3 nucleotides are TGTGCCAGCAGCTTAGGGCCGGGTGAAAAACTGTTTTTT. It is translated as CASSLGPGEKLFF.

V usage is TRBV7-2 and J usage is TRBJ2-5; 7 bases fit TRBD1. J gave up 5 bases and V 5 bases, and 5 bases lay outside the gene matches. This CDR3 region has 13 residues. In germline, CDR1 is SGHTA, CDR2 FQGNSA. CDR3 nucleotides: TGTGCCAGCAGCAAGGACAGGTCGGAGACCCAGTACTTC. Encoded protein: CASSKDRSETQYF.

The chain uses TRBV5-1 and TRBJ2-1, with TRBD2 identical over 9 bases. Germline lookup yields CDR1 SGHRS and CDR2 YFSETQ. This CDR3 spans 15 amino acids. The ends lost 0 bases at V and 10 bases at J; junction bases unmatched: 8. Here the CDR3 DNA reads TGCGCCAGCAGCTTGGTTGGCGGGGGGGCTCGGGAGCAGTTCTTC. This sequence encodes CASSLVGGGAREQFF.

CDR3 in DNA: TGTGCCAGCTCACCACTATCCTTGCCCAGTCAGAACGAGCAGTACTTC. This encodes CASSPLSLPSQNEQYF. The J gene is TRBJ2-7, the V gene TRBV18, with D unclear. The CDR3 length is 16 residues. V lost 1 base, J lost 5 bases, and 18 bases lay in between. Looked up from germline, CDR1 is KGHSH and CDR2 is LQKENI.

This rearrangement joins TRBV5-1 to TRBJ2-7; D gene uncertain. This CDR3 comprises 14 residues. Trimming took off 0 bases at V and 5 bases at J, with 12 bases between the two ends. Germline V gene lookup returns CDR1 SGHRS and CDR2 YFSETQ. The CDR3 DNA sequence: TGCGCCAGCAGCTTGGTTCGGGCAGGTCACGAGCAGTACTTC. As protein: CASSLVRAGHEQYF.

The genes are TRBV2 and TRBJ2-5, with D tentatively TRBD2 (7 bases). V was clipped by 1 base and J by 2 bases, with 14 bases between them. The CDR3 sequence is 16 residues long. From germline, CDR1 is SNHLY and CDR2 FYNNEI. CDR3 in amino acids: CASSEGRGGRQETQYF. For the CDR3, the DNA is TGTGCCAGCAGTGAAGGGAGGGGGGGCCGGCAAGAGACCCAGTACTTC.

This clone appeared a single time. The chain links TRBV4-1 to TRBJ2-7, with D uncertain. The germline V gene encodes CDR1 MGHRA and CDR2 YSYEKL. Trimming took 2 bases from V and 0 from J, leaving 8 bases between them. The CDR3 extends over 14 amino acids. CDR3 sequence reads: CASSQTASSYEQYF. In DNA, the CDR3 is TGCGCCAGCAGCCAAACCGCTAGCTCCTACGAGCAGTACTTC.

J is TRBJ2-5 and V is TRBV9; 13 positions agree with TRBD2. The CDR3 sequence is 17 residues long. Germline V gene data show CDR1 as SGDLS and CDR2 as YYNGEE. The junction had 11 bases not matched to a gene; V was cut back by 3 bases and J by 6 bases. The CDR3 reads CASSAPGTSGDMKTQYF. In nucleotides, the CDR3 is TGTGCCAGCAGCGCCCCGGGGACTAGCGGGGATATGAAGACCCAGTACTTC.

This clone was recorded once. J is TRBJ1-1 and V is TRBV19, with 8 bases lining up with TRBD1. With V trimmed by 6 bases and J by 1 base, 7 bases remained unmatched. This CDR3 has 15 amino acids. Per germline, CDR1 LNHDA and CDR2 SQIVND (reference sequence). The CDR3 sequence is CASRTTGTGNTEAFF. DNA of the CDR3: TGTGCCAGTAGGACCACGGGGACAGGGAACACTGAAGCTTTCTTT.

The rearrangement links TRBV5-1 to TRBJ1-4; 10 bases align to TRBD1. V lost 4 bases, J lost 2 bases, and 2 bases stayed unmatched. Germline lookup yields CDR1 SGHRS and CDR2 YFSETQ. CDR3 length: 15 residues. The CDR3 reads CASSDRGRTNEKLFF. In nucleotides, the CDR3 is TGCGCCAGCAGCGACAGGGGGCGCACTAATGAAAAACTGTTTTTT.

The chain has TRBV19 and TRBJ1-5; 7 bases fit TRBD1. Germline V gene lookup returns CDR1 LNHDA and CDR2 SQIVND (reference sequence). This CDR3 region has 13 residues. Unmatched junction bases numbered 6, after V lost 6 bases and J lost 7 bases. The CDR3 loop is CASSPGGGQPQHF. CDR3 nucleotide sequence: TGTGCCAGTAGCCCAGGGGGGGGGCAGCCCCAGCATTTT. Full variable domain (remainder filled in from reference TRBV19 and TRBJ1-5): DGGITQSPKYLFRKEGQNVTLSCEQNLNHDAMYWYRQDPGQGLRLIYYSQIVNDFQKGDIAEGYSVSREKKESFPLTVTSAQKNPTAFYLCASSPGGGQPQHFGDGTRLSIL.

The chain couples TRBV11-1 to TRBJ2-3; D not resolved. This CDR3 comprises 11 residues. Germline CDR1 and CDR2: SGHAT and FQDESV (reference sequence). V lost 4 bases to trimming and J lost 9 bases, with 8 bases between them. The CDR3 is CASSSGDTQYF. The CDR3 DNA reads as TGTGCCAGCAGCTCAGGAGACACGCAGTATTTT.

This clone was detected a few times. The chain joins TRBV19 to TRBJ1-5; no clear D. With 3 bases removed from V and 12 bases from J, the gap between germline ends came to 24 bases. Germline V gene lookup returns CDR1 LNHDA and CDR2 SQIVND (reference sequence). The CDR3 covers 16 residues. CDR3 sequence: CASSMGREAVRFGQHF. The CDR3, as DNA: TGTGCCAGTAGTATGGGGAGGGAGGCGGTGCGGTTTGGCCAGCATTTT. Full variable domain (rest looked up from reference TRBV19 and TRBJ1-5): DGGITQSPKYLFRKEGQNVTLSCEQNLNHDAMYWYRQDPGQGLRLIYYSQIVNDFQKGDIAEGYSVSREKKESFPLTVTSAQKNPTAFYLCASSMGREAVRFGQHFGDGTRLSIL.

There are a few counts of this clone. The chain has TRBV29-1 and TRBJ1-1; the D is unclear. CDR1 and CDR2 from the germline V gene are SQVTM and ANQGSEA. The CDR3 loop spans 11 amino acids. The V and J ends lost 5 bases and 4 bases respectively, with 8 bases between them. CDR3 bases: TGCAGCGTTCCCGGGAGCACTGAAGCTTTCTTT. Protein sequence: CSVPGSTEAFF.